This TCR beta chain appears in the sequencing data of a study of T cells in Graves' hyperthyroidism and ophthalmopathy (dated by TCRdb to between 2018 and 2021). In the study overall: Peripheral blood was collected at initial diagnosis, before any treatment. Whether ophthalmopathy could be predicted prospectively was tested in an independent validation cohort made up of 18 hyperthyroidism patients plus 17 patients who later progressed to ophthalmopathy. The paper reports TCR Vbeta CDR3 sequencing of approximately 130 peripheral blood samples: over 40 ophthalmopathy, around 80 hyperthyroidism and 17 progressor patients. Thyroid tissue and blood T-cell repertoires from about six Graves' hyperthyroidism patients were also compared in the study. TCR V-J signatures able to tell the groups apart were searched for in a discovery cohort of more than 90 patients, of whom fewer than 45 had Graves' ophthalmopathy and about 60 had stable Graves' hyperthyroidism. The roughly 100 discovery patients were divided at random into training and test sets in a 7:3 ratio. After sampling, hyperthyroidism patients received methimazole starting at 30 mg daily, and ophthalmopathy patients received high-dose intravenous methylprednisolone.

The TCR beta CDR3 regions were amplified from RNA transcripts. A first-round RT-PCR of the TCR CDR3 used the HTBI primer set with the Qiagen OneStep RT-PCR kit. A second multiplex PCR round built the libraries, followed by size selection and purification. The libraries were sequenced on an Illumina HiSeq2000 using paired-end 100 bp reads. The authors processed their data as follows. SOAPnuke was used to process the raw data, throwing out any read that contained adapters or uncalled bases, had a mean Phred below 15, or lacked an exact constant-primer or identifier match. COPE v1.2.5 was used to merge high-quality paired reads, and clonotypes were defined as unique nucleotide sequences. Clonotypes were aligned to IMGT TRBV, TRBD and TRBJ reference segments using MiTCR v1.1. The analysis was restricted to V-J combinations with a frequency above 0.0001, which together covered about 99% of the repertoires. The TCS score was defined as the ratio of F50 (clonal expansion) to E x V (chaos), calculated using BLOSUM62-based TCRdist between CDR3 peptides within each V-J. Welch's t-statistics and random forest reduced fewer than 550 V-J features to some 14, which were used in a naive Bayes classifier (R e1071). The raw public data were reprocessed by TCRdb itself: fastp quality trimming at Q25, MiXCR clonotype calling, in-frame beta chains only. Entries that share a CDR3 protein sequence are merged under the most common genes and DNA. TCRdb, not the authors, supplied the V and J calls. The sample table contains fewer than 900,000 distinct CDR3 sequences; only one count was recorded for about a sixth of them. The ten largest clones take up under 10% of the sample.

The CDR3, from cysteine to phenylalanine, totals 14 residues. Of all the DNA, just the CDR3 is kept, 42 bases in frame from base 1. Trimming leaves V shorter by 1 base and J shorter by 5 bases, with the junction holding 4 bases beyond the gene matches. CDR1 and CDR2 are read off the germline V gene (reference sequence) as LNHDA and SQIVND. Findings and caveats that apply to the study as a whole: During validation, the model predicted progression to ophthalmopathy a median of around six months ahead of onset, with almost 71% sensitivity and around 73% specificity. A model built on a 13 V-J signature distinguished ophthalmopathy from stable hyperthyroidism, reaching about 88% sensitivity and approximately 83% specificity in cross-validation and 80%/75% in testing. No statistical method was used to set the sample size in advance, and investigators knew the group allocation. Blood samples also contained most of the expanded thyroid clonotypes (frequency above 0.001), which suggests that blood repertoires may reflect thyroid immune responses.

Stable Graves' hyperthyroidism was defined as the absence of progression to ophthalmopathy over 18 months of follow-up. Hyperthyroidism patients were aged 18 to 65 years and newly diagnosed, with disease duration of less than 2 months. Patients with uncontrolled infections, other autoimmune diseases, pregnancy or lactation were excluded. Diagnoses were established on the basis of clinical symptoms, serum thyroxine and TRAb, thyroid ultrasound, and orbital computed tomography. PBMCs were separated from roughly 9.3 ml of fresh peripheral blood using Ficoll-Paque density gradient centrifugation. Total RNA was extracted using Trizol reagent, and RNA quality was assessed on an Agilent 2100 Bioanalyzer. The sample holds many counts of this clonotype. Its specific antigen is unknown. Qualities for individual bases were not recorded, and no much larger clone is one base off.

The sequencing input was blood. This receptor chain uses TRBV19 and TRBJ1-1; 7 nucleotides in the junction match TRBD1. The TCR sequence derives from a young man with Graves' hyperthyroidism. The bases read TGTGCCAGTAGTATAGGATCACAGGGGACTGAAGCTTTCTTT. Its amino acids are CASSIGSQGTEAFF.